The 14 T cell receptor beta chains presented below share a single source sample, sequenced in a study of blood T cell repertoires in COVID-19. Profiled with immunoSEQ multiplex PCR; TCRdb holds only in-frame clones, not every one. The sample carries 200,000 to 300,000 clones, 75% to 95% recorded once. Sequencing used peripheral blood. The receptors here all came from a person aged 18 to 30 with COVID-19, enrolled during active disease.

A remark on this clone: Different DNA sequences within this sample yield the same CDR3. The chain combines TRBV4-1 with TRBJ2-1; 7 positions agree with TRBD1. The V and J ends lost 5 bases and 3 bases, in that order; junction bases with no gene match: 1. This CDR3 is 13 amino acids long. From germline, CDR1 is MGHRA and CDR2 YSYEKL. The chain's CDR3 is CASSRDSYNEQFF. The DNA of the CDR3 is TGCGCCAGCAGCAGGGACAGCTACAATGAGCAGTTCTTC.

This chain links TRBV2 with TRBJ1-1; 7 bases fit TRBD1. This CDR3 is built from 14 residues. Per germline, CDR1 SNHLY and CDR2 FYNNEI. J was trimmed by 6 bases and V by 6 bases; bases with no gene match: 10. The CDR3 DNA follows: TGTGCCAGCAGGGGCGTCAGGGGGATGGCTGAAGCTTTCTTT. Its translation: CASRGVRGMAEAFF.

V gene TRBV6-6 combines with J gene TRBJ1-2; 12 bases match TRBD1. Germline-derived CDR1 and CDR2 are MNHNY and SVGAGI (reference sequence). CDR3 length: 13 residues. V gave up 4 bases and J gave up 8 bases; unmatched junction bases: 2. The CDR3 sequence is CASSSGTGGGYTF. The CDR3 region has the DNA TGTGCCAGCAGTTCCGGGACAGGGGGCGGCTACACCTTC.

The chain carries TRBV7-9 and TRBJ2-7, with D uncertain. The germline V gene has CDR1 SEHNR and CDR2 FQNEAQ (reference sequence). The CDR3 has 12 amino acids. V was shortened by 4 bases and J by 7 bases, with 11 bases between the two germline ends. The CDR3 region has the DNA TGTGCCAGCAGCTCCGAAAACCGGGAGCAGTACTTC. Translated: CASSSENREQYF.

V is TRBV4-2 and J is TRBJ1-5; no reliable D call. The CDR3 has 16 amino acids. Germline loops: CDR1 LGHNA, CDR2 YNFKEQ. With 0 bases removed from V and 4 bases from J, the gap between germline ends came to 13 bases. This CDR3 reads CASSQDMLGPNQPQHF. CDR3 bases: TGTGCCAGCAGCCAAGATATGCTTGGGCCGAATCAGCCCCAGCATTTT.

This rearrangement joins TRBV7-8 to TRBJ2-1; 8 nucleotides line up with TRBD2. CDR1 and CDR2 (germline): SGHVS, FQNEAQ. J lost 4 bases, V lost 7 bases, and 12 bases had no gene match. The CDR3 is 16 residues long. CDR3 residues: CASTSGAAGVYNEQFF. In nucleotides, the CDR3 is TGTGCCAGCACCTCTGGGGCAGCGGGAGTGTACAATGAGCAGTTCTTC.

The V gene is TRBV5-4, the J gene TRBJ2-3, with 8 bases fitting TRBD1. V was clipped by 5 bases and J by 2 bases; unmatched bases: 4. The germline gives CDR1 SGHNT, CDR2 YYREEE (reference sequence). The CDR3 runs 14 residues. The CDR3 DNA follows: TGTGCCAGCAGGTGGGACAGGAACACAGATACGCAGTATTTT. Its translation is CASRWDRNTDTQYF. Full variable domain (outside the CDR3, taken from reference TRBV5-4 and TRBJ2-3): ETGVTQSPTHLIKTRGQQVTLRCSSQSGHNTVSWYQQALGQGPQFIFQYYREEENGRGNFPPRFSGLQFPNYSSELNVNALELDDSALYLCASRWDRNTDTQYFGPGTRLTVL.

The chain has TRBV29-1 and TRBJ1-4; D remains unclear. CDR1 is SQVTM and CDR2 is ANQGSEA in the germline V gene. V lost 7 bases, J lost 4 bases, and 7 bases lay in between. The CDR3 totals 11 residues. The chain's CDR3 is CSGRSNEKLFF. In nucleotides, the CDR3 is TGCAGCGGGAGGAGTAATGAAAAACTGTTTTTT.

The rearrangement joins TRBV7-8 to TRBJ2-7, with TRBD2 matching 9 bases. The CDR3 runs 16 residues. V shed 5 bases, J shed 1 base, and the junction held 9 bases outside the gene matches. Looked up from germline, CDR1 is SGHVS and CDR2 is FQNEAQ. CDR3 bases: TGTGCCAGCAGCATAGTGGTTGCGGGAGGGTCCTACGAGCAGTACTTC. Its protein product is CASSIVVAGGSYEQYF.

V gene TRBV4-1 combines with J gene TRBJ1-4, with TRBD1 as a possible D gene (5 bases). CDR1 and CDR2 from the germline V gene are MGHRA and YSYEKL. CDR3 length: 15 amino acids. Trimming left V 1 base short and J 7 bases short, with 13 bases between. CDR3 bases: TGCGCCAGCAGCCAAGGGCAACAGGTCCCTGAAAAACTGTTTTTT. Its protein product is CASSQGQQVPEKLFF.

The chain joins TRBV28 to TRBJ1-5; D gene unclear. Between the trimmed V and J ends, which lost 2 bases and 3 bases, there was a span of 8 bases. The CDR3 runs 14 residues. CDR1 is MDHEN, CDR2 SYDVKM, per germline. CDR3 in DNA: TGTGCCAGCAGTTTACTAGCCATCAATCAGCCCCAGCATTTT. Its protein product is CASSLLAINQPQHF.

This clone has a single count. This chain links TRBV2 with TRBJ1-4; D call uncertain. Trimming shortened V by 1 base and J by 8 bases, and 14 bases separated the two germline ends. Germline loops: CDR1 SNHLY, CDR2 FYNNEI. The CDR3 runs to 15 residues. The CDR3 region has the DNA TGTGCCAGCAGTGAAGGGAGCTCCCCTGGCGAAAAACTGTTTTTT. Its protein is CASSEGSSPGEKLFF.

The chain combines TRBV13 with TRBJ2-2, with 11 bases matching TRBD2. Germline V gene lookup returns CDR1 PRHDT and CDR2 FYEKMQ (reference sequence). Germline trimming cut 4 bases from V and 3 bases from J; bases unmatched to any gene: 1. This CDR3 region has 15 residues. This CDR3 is CASSSGLADTGELFF. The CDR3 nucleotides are TGTGCCAGCAGCTCGGGACTAGCGGACACCGGGGAGCTGTTTTTT. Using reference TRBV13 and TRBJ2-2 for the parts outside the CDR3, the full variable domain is AAGVIQSPRHLIKEKRETATLKCYPIPRHDTVYWYQQGPGQDPQFLISFYEKMQSDKGSIPDRFSAQQFSDYHSELNMSSLELGDSALYFCASSSGLADTGELFFGEGSRLTVL.

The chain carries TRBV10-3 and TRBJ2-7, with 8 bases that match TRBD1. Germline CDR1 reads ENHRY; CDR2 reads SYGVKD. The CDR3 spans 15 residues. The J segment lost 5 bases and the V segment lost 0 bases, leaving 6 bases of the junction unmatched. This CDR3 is CAISESPQGADEQYF. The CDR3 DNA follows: TGTGCCATCAGTGAGTCACCGCAGGGGGCAGACGAGCAGTACTTC.